Listed below are T cell receptor beta chains from one sample, sequenced in a study of control samples from healthy donors and cancer patients. Measured with immunoSEQ multiplex PCR; TCRdb has only the in-frame clones, and not every one. The sample includes approximately 190,000 clones. Sequenced material: blood. The receptors were sampled from a woman younger than 45 in good health. CDR3s include the opening cysteine and the closing phenylalanine or tryptophan. D genes are given only for firm matches.

v_call,j_call,d_call,cdr3_aa,cdr3_nt
TRBV6-5,TRBJ2-7,NA,CASAWTVSSYEQYF,TGTGCCAGCGCCTGGACTGTTAGCTCCTACGAGCAGTACTTC
TRBV7-2,TRBJ2-5,NA,CASSLAVGETQYF,TGTGCCAGCAGCTTAGCAGTAGGAGAGACCCAGTACTTC
TRBV18,TRBJ2-7,TRBD2,CASSPMSGGAHPSEQYF,TGTGCCAGCTCACCAATGTCGGGGGGGGCCCATCCCTCCGAGCAGTACTTC
TRBV6-4,TRBJ2-2,NA,CASSDSYQGRLKTGELFF,TGTGCCAGCAGTGACTCGTATCAGGGTCGGTTGAAAACCGGGGAGCTGTTTTTT
TRBV4-3,TRBJ1-2,TRBD1,CASSQAGGGYGYTF,TGCGCCAGCAGCCAAGCAGGGGGCGGCTATGGCTACACCTTC
TRBV4-1,TRBJ1-1,NA,CASSQTAGNTEAFF,TGCGCCAGCAGCCAAACTGCAGGGAACACTGAAGCTTTCTTT
TRBV20-1,TRBJ2-7,NA,CSGRDSYEQYF,TGCAGTGGCAGGGACTCCTACGAGCAGTACTTC
TRBV25-1,TRBJ2-2,NA,CASTHGSRSGELFF,TGTGCCAGCACCCACGGTTCCAGGAGCGGGGAGCTGTTTTTT
TRBV5-1,TRBJ2-7,TRBD2,CASSLVRTSGGIRRGYEQYF,TGCGCCAGCAGCTTGGTTCGGACTAGCGGGGGGATACGACGGGGATACGAGCAGTACTTC
TRBV27,TRBJ2-1,TRBD2,CASSLSWDYYNEQFF,TGTGCCAGCAGTTTATCGTGGGACTATTACAATGAGCAGTTCTTC
TRBV4-3,TRBJ2-1,NA,CASSQGLLSSYNEQFF,TGCGCCAGCAGCCAAGGCCTCTTGAGCTCCTACAATGAGCAGTTCTTC
TRBV5-4,TRBJ2-1,TRBD1,CASSLAGDRVRIEQFF,TGTGCCAGCAGCTTGGCTGGGGACAGGGTTCGTATTGAGCAGTTCTTC
TRBV30,TRBJ1-6,TRBD1,CAWSGDSWNSPLHF,TGTGCCTGGAGTGGGGACAGCTGGAATTCACCCCTCCACTTT
TRBV9,TRBJ1-2,NA,CASSAKYDGYGYTF,TGTGCCAGCAGCGCGAAGTATGACGGCTATGGCTACACCTTC
TRBV7-3,TRBJ1-6,NA,CASGGSYNSPLHF,TGTGCCAGCGGGGGCTCCTATAATTCACCCCTCCACTTT
TRBV18,TRBJ2-3,TRBD2,CASSPPGGSDTQYF,TGTGCCAGCTCACCCCCGGGGGGGTCAGATACGCAGTATTTT
TRBV21-1,TRBJ1-2,NA,CASSNRDGDYGYTF,TGTGCCAGCAGCAACCGGGACGGAGACTATGGCTACACCTTC
TRBV13,TRBJ2-3,TRBD2,CASSLGLAGRTDTQYF,TGTGCCAGCAGCTTAGGCCTAGCGGGGCGCACAGATACGCAGTATTTT
TRBV13,TRBJ2-7,NA,CASSLLGILGEQYF,TGTGCCAGCAGCTTATTGGGGATATTGGGGGAGCAGTACTTC
TRBV27,TRBJ1-3,NA,CASGWTGNTIYF,TGTGCCAGCGGTTGGACGGGAAACACCATATATTTT
TRBV9,TRBJ2-7,NA,CASSAYKNSYEQYF,TGTGCCAGCAGCGCCTACAAAAACTCCTACGAGCAGTACTTC
TRBV27,TRBJ1-2,NA,CASSLSGFYGYTF,TGTGCCAGCAGTTTATCAGGATTCTATGGCTACACCTTC
TRBV5-1,TRBJ2-2,TRBD1,CASSFLQGAKTGELFF,TGCGCCAGCAGCTTCCTACAGGGGGCGAAAACCGGGGAGCTGTTTTTT
TRBV14,TRBJ1-2,NA,CASSQTASYGYTF,TGTGCCAGCAGCCAAACAGCTTCCTATGGCTACACCTTC
TRBV19,TRBJ2-1,TRBD1,CASTPDREFSFEQFF,TGTGCCAGTACCCCGGACAGGGAATTTAGCTTTGAGCAGTTCTTC
TRBV6-4,TRBJ1-6,NA,CASRREANSPLHF,TGTGCCAGCAGACGGGAGGCAAATTCACCCCTCCACTTT
TRBV14,TRBJ1-3,NA,CASSQVVRLPGSGNTIYF,TGTGCCAGCAGCCAAGTCGTGCGGCTTCCGGGCTCTGGAAACACCATATATTTT
TRBV28,TRBJ2-1,NA,CASSLAGVYNEQFF,TGTGCCAGCAGTTTAGCAGGGGTTTACAATGAGCAGTTCTTC
TRBV7-2,TRBJ2-3,TRBD2,CASSGFWVAGGVSTDTQYF,TGTGCCAGCAGTGGCTTTTGGGTAGCGGGGGGGGTAAGCACAGATACGCAGTATTTT
TRBV12-3/TRBV12-4,TRBJ1-2,NA,CASSFWGRGYTF,TGTGCCAGCAGTTTTTGGGGTCGGGGCTACACCTTC
TRBV6-5,TRBJ1-1,NA,CASTGSGATEAFF,TGTGCCAGTACAGGCTCGGGCGCGACTGAAGCTTTCTTT
TRBV5-8,TRBJ1-1,TRBD1,CASSLWTGTTSEAFF,TGTGCCAGCAGCTTGTGGACAGGCACTACCTCCGAAGCTTTCTTT
TRBV9,TRBJ1-4,NA,CASSVNPQESVATNEKLFF,TGTGCCAGCAGCGTAAACCCCCAGGAAAGCGTTGCAACTAATGAAAAACTGTTTTTT
TRBV18,TRBJ1-1,NA,CASSPRASNTEAFF,TGTGCCAGCTCACCGAGGGCCTCGAACACTGAAGCTTTCTTT
TRBV6-2/TRBV6-3,TRBJ1-3,TRBD1,CASSYRTGDFRNTIYF,TGTGCCAGCAGTTACCGGACAGGGGACTTCCGAAACACCATATATTTT
TRBV6-5,TRBJ2-3,NA,CASSYSGPDTQYF,TGTGCCAGCAGTTACTCAGGGCCAGATACGCAGTATTTT
TRBV13,TRBJ2-7,NA,CASSLGSSGYEQYF,TGTGCCAGCAGCTTAGGTAGTAGTGGCTACGAGCAGTACTTC
TRBV28,TRBJ1-1,TRBD1,CATDRGHSEAFF,TGTGCCACCGATAGGGGGCATTCTGAAGCTTTCTTT
TRBV18,TRBJ1-4,NA,CASSPEEFEKLFF,TGTGCCAGCTCACCAGAGGAGTTTGAAAAACTGTTTTTT
TRBV7-6,TRBJ2-3,TRBD2,CASRWLAGGFGTDTQYF,TGTGCCAGCAGATGGCTAGCGGGGGGTTTCGGCACAGATACGCAGTATTTT
TRBV12-3/TRBV12-4,TRBJ2-3,NA,CASSFSTDTQYF,TGTGCCAGCAGTTTTTCCACAGATACGCAGTATTTT
TRBV4-3,TRBJ2-2,NA,CASSQEQAGTGELFF,TGCGCCAGCAGCCAAGAGCAGGCTGGAACCGGGGAGCTGTTTTTT
TRBV5-1,TRBJ1-2,NA,CASSLARTEGGYTF,TGCGCCAGCAGCTTGGCCCGGACTGAAGGTGGCTACACCTTC
TRBV6-1,TRBJ1-2,TRBD1,CASSEHMGQGAGYTF,TGTGCCAGCAGTGAGCACATGGGACAGGGCGCTGGCTACACCTTC
TRBV28,TRBJ2-7,NA,CASSLPVVSRIYEQYF,TGTGCCAGCAGTTTGCCGGTCGTCTCAAGGATCTACGAGCAGTACTTC
TRBV5-1,TRBJ2-1,NA,CAGPPEQFF,TGCGCCGGCCCCCCTGAGCAGTTCTTC
TRBV19,TRBJ2-4,NA,CASSEDPAKNIQYF,TGTGCCAGTAGTGAGGACCCGGCCAAAAACATTCAGTACTTC
TRBV19,TRBJ2-6,NA,CASDSSGANVLTF,TGTGCCAGTGACAGCTCTGGGGCCAACGTCCTGACTTTC
TRBV4-3,TRBJ2-1,TRBD2,CASSQDVGRGSSYNEQFF,TGCGCCAGCAGCCAAGATGTTGGGCGGGGGAGCTCCTACAATGAGCAGTTCTTC
TRBV6-5,TRBJ2-7,NA,CASSYSNRKDEQYF,TGTGCCAGCAGTTACTCGAACAGAAAGGACGAGCAGTACTTC
TRBV6-5,TRBJ1-1,NA,CASSYSTTRSGEAFF,TGTGCCAGCAGTTACTCGACGACACGTTCAGGTGAAGCTTTCTTT
TRBV4-3,TRBJ1-2,TRBD1,CASSKGGANYGYTF,TGCGCCAGCAGCAAAGGGGGCGCAAACTATGGCTACACCTTC
TRBV28,TRBJ1-2,NA,CASKAGSAGYTF,TGTGCAAGCAAGGCAGGGAGCGCTGGCTACACCTTC